The 18 T cell receptor beta chains presented below share a single source sample, sequenced in a study of graft-versus-host responses after intestinal transplantation. Libraries were prepared by immunoSEQ multiplex PCR; TCRdb keeps only in-frame clonotypes and omits some of them. The sample yields under 100,000 clones, less than 95% seen once. These TCRs are of unknown antigen specificity. Here the sequenced sample was unstimulated CD8+ T cells sorted from spleen or lymph node cells, taken before transplant. The source of these receptors is a human donor who was the organ donor for an intestinal transplant.

The rearrangement links TRBV4-3 to TRBJ2-7; TRBD1 agrees at 7 bases. This CDR3 has 15 amino acids. Germline V CDR1 and CDR2: LGHNA, YSLEER. Trimming removed 3 bases from V and 1 base from J; junction bases left unmatched: 6. DNA of the CDR3: TGCGCCAGCAGCCAGTCCGACAGGGCTTCCTACGAGCAGTACTTC. This translates into CASSQSDRASYEQYF.

This chain uses TRBV5-1 with TRBJ1-1; D unresolved. Germline V gives CDR1 SGHRS, CDR2 YFSETQ. With 0 bases removed from V and 2 bases from J, the gap between germline ends came to 8 bases. The CDR3 is made up of 14 amino acids. CDR3: CASSLAGDNTEAFF. In nucleotides, the CDR3 is TGCGCCAGCAGCTTGGCCGGGGATAACACTGAAGCTTTCTTT.

The chain joins TRBV13 to TRBJ2-2; D remains ambiguous. The CDR3 is made up of 13 amino acids. Germline assignment: CDR1 PRHDT and CDR2 FYEKMQ (reference sequence). Trimming stripped 0 bases from V and 6 bases from J, with 5 bases between. Here the CDR3 reads CASSLGSSGELFF. Here the CDR3 DNA reads TGTGCCAGCAGCTTAGGTTCTTCCGGGGAGCTGTTTTTT.

The chain has TRBV19 and TRBJ1-1; D not resolved. CDR1 LNHDA and CDR2 SQIVND come from the germline V gene (reference sequence). The CDR3 runs to 12 residues. The V end was cut by 7 bases, the J end by 5 bases, with 11 bases between. The CDR3: CASTWGGTEAFF. The CDR3 DNA reads as TGTGCCAGTACCTGGGGAGGGACTGAAGCTTTCTTT.

The chain carries TRBV4-3 and TRBJ2-6, with unresolved D. Germline CDR1 and CDR2: LGHNA and YSLEER. Trimming shortened V by 0 bases and J by 2 bases, and 11 bases separated the two germline ends. CDR3 length: 17 residues. The CDR3 sequence is CASSQDTPGAGANVLTF. As DNA, the CDR3 is TGCGCCAGCAGCCAAGATACCCCCGGTGCTGGGGCCAACGTCCTGACTTTC.

The chain employs TRBV5-1 and TRBJ1-1; 8 bases match TRBD1. V shed 2 bases, J shed 5 bases, and the junction held 5 bases outside the gene matches. Germline CDR1 is SGHRS and CDR2 is YFSETQ. The CDR3 has 14 residues. The CDR3 region is CASSLEQGATEAFF. CDR3 DNA sequence: TGCGCCAGCAGCTTAGAGCAGGGGGCAACTGAAGCTTTCTTT.

The chain links TRBV5-4 to TRBJ1-3; D is unresolved. CDR3 size: 13 residues. V was cut by 4 bases and J by 0 bases, with 5 bases left in between. CDR1 is SGHNT, CDR2 YYREEE, per germline (reference sequence). CDR3 sequence reads: CASSTSSGNTIYF. The CDR3 coding sequence is TGTGCCAGCAGCACGAGCTCTGGAAACACCATATATTTT.

J is TRBJ2-3 and V is TRBV13; TRBD2 aligns across 14 bases. Germline loops: CDR1 PRHDT, CDR2 FYEKMQ (reference sequence). CDR3 length: 18 amino acids. Trimming cost V 5 bases and J 3 bases; bases outside gene matches: 10. CDR3 nucleotide sequence: TGTGCCAGCAGCACAACTAGGACTAGCGGGGGGCCGACAGATACGCAGTATTTT. Its translation is CASSTTRTSGGPTDTQYF.

This clone has only one observation. The chain links TRBV2 to TRBJ2-7; D remains unclear. In germline, CDR1 is SNHLY, CDR2 FYNNEI. The ends were cut back, 4 bases at V and 5 bases at J, with 6 bases in the middle. This CDR3 is 11 amino acids long. The CDR3 DNA sequence: TGTGCCAGCAGTGTTAGTAACGAGCAGTACTTC. Its protein is CASSVSNEQYF. The complete variable domain, with remaining parts taken from reference TRBV2 and TRBJ2-7, reads EPEVTQTPSHQVTQMGQEVILRCVPISNHLYFYWYRQILGQKVEFLVSFYNNEISEKSEIFDDQFSVERPDGSNFTLKIRSTKLEDSAMYFCASSVSNEQYFGPGTRLTVT.

The genes are TRBV20-1 and TRBJ1-1; D is undetermined. Germline CDR1 reads DFQATT; CDR2 reads SNEGSKA (reference sequence). This CDR3 region has 10 residues. The CDR3 region has the DNA TGCAGCAGGCGAGACACTGAAGCTTTCTTT. Amino acid sequence: CSRRDTEAFF.

V usage is TRBV9 and J usage is TRBJ1-6; 8 positions match TRBD1. The J segment lost 8 bases and the V segment lost 4 bases, leaving 5 bases of the junction unmatched. The germline CDR1 and CDR2 sequences are SGDLS and YYNGEE. This CDR3 spans 14 amino acids. CDR3: CASSPGTGHSPLHF. The DNA of the CDR3 is TGTGCCAGCAGCCCAGGGACAGGCCATTCACCCCTCCACTTT.

This clone was counted once. The chain carries TRBV4-3 and TRBJ2-5, with D perhaps TRBD2 (6 bases). This CDR3 is 16 amino acids long. In germline, CDR1 is LGHNA, CDR2 YSLEER. Trimming removed 0 bases at V and 2 bases at J, with 13 bases between. For the CDR3, the DNA is TGCGCCAGCAGCCAAGATAAGGGAGGAAATCAAGAGACCCAGTACTTC. Translated: CASSQDKGGNQETQYF.

The chain combines TRBV10-3 with TRBJ1-1; D is ambiguous. CDR1 is ENHRY, CDR2 SYGVKD, per germline. The CDR3 spans 14 residues. V lost 5 bases and J lost 3, with 13 bases in between. The chain's CDR3 is CAISTNREYTEAFF. Here the CDR3 DNA reads TGTGCCATCAGTACAAATCGGGAGTACACTGAAGCTTTCTTT.

The chain combines TRBV4-1 with TRBJ2-1; TRBD1 might be the D (6 bases). This CDR3 spans 15 amino acids. Germline V lookup: CDR1 MGHRA, CDR2 YSYEKL. V lost 0 bases and J lost 2, with 8 bases in between. CDR3 sequence reads: CASSQDGTTYNEQFF. The CDR3 nucleotides read TGCGCCAGCAGCCAAGATGGGACAACCTACAATGAGCAGTTCTTC.

The V and J genes are TRBV7-9 and TRBJ2-5; 9 bases agree with TRBD1. Losses at the gene ends were 6 bases for V and 1 base for J; bases not matched to a gene: 0. The CDR3 extends over 13 amino acids. Per germline, CDR1 SEHNR and CDR2 FQNEAQ (reference sequence). DNA of the CDR3: TGTGCCAGCAGGACAGGGGGCCAAGAGACCCAGTACTTC. Protein: CASRTGGQETQYF.

This clone was counted once. The rearrangement links TRBV27 to TRBJ2-1; the D is unclear. The CDR3 is 14 amino acids. Trimming shortened V by 6 bases and J by 0 bases, and 9 bases separated the two germline ends. From germline, CDR1 is MNHEY and CDR2 SMNVEV (reference sequence). DNA for the CDR3: TGTGCCAGCAGAACTCCGAGCTCCTACAATGAGCAGTTCTTC. This encodes CASRTPSSYNEQFF.

The chain carries TRBV5-1 and TRBJ2-5; 8 nucleotides match TRBD2. V lost 2 bases and J lost 0; bases outside the gene matches: 0. The CDR3 is made up of 14 amino acids. CDR1 is SGHRS and CDR2 is YFSETQ in the germline V gene. The CDR3 loop reads CASSLLADQETQYF. The CDR3 DNA reads TGCGCCAGCAGCTTACTAGCGGACCAAGAGACCCAGTACTTC. Full variable domain (remainder filled in from reference TRBV5-1 and TRBJ2-5): KAGVTQTPRYLIKTRGQQVTLSCSPISGHRSVSWYQQTPGQGLQFLFEYFSETQRNKGNFPGRFSGRQFSNSRSEMNVSTLELGDSALYLCASSLLADQETQYFGPGTRLLVL.

The J gene is TRBJ1-2, the V gene TRBV29-1; D is undetermined. CDR1 is SQVTM and CDR2 is ANQGSEA in the germline V gene. CDR3 length: 13 residues. The V gene lost 0 bases and the J gene lost 8 bases, with 13 bases spanning the gap. CDR3 coding DNA: TGCAGCGTTGAAGAAGGTGGGAGTTACGGCTACACCTTC. This encodes CSVEEGGSYGYTF.